This TCR beta chain was identified during a study of identical twins. Regarding the study as a whole: Cord blood beta clonotypes that were abundant carried fewer insertions, and memory repertoires showed no such trend.

Healthy Caucasians made up all donors. Per the germline V gene, CDR1 is SGHRS and CDR2 is YFSETQ. The CDR3 is made up of 14 amino acids. V lost 0 bases and J lost 1, with 7 bases in between. This clonotype was seen more than once but under ten times. As yet, its antigen is unknown. From the 5' RACE reads, TCRdb called clonotypes with MiXCR, one entry per CDR3 protein. The sample has under 900,000 distinct CDR3 sequences; 9% to 15% are singletons. The same sample was also studied in work on yellow fever vaccine responses in identical twins.

Sequenced input: PBMCs. V and J are TRBV5-1 and TRBJ2-5; D gene uncertain. This TCR derives from a woman between 18 and 29 years old in good health. This CDR3 reads CASSLEHLQETQYF. CDR3 bases: TGCGCCAGCAGCTTGGAGCACCTCCAAGAGACCCAGTACTTC.